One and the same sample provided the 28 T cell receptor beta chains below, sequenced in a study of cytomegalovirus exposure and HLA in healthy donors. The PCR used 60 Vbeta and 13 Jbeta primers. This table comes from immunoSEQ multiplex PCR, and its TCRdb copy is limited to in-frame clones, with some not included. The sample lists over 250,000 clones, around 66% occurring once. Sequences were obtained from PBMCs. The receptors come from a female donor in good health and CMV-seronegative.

The CDR3 DNA sequence: TGTGCCAGCAGCAGGGGACCGAACACTGAAGCTTTCTTT. Translated: CASSRGPNTEAFF. This chain uses TRBV6-4 with TRBJ1-1, with a possible D match to TRBD1 (6 bases). V was pared by 6 bases and J by 1 base, with 9 bases between. Germline loops: CDR1 MRHNA, CDR2 SNTAGT. This CDR3 is 13 amino acids long.

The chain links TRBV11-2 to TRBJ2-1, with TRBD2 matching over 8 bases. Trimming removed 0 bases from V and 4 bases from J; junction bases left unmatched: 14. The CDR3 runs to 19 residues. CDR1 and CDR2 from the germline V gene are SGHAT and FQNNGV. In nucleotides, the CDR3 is TGTGCCAGCAGCTTAGAACCATCCATGGTAGCGGGAAAATACAATGAGCAGTTCTTC. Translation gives CASSLEPSMVAGKYNEQFF.

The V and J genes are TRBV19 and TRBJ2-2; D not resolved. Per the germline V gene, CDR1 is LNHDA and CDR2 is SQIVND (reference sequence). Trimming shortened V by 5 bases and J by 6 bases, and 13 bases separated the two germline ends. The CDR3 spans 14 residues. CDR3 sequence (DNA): TGTGCCAGTAGTCCCTTGACTCTCGCCGGGGAGCTGTTTTTT. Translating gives CASSPLTLAGELFF.

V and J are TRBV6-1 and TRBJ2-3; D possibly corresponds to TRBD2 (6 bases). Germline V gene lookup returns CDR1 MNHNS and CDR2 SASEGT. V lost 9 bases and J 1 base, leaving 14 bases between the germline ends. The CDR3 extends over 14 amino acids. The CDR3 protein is CASIREYGTDTQYF. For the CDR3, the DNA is TGTGCCAGTATACGGGAGTATGGCACAGATACGCAGTATTTT.

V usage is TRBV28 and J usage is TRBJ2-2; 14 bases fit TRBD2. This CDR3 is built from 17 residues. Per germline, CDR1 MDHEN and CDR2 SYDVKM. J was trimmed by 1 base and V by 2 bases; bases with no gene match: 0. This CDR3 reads CASSLGTSGRNTGELFF. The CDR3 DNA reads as TGTGCCAGCAGTTTAGGGACTAGCGGGAGGAACACCGGGGAGCTGTTTTTT.

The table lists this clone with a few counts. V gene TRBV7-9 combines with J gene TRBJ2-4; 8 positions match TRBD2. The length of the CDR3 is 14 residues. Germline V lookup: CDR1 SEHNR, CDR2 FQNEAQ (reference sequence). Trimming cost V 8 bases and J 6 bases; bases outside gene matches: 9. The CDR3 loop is CASAGSGRGNIQYF. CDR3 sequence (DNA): TGTGCCAGCGCAGGAAGCGGGAGAGGAAACATTCAGTACTTC.

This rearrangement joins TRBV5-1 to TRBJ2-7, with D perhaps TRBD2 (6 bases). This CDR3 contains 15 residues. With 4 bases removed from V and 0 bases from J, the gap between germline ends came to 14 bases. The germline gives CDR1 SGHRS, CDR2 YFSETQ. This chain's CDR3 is CASSNLALSSYEQYF. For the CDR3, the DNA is TGCGCCAGCAGCAACCTAGCGTTAAGCTCCTACGAGCAGTACTTC.

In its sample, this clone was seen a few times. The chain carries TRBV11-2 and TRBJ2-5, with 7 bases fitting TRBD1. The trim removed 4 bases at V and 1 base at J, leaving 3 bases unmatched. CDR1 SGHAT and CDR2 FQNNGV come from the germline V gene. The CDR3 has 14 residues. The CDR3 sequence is CASSSRQGQETQYF. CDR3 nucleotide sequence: TGTGCCAGCAGCTCCCGACAGGGCCAAGAGACCCAGTACTTC.

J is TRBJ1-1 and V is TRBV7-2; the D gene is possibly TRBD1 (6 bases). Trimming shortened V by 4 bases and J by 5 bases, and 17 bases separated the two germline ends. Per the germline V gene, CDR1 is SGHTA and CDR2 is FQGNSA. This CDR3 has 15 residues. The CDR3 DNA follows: TGTGCCAGCAGCTCGGACAGATCCCCTACTACTGAAGCTTTCTTT. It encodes CASSSDRSPTTEAFF.

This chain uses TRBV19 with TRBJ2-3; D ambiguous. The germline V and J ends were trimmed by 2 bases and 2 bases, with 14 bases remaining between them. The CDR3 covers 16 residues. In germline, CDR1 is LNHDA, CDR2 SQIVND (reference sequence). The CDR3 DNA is TGTGCCAGTAGTATATCTGTCGGTGCCCCCACAGATACGCAGTATTTT. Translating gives CASSISVGAPTDTQYF.

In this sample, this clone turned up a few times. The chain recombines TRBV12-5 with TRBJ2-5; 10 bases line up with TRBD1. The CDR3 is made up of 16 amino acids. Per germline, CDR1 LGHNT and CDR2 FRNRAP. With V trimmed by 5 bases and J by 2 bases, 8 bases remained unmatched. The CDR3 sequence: CASGRRDRGGQETQYF. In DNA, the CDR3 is TGTGCTAGTGGTCGCCGGGACAGGGGAGGGCAAGAGACCCAGTACTTC.

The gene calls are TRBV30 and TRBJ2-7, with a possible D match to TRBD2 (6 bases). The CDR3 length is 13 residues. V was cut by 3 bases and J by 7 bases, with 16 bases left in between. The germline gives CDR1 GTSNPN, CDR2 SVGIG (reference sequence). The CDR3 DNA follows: TGTGCCTGGAGCCATAATATGGCGGGGGAGCAGTACTTC. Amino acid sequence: CAWSHNMAGEQYF.

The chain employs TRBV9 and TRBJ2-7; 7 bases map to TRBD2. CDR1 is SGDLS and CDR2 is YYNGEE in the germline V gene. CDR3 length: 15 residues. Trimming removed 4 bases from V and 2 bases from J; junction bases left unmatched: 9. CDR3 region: CASSPRLAGAYEQYF. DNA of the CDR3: TGTGCCAGCAGCCCCCGTTTAGCGGGCGCCTACGAGCAGTACTTC.

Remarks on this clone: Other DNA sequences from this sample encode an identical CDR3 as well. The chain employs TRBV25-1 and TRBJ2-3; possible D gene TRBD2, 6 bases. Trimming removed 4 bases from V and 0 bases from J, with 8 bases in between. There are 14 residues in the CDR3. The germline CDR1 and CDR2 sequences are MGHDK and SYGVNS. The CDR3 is CASSVSGSTDTQYF. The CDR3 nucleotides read TGTGCCAGCAGTGTCAGCGGGAGCACAGATACGCAGTATTTT.

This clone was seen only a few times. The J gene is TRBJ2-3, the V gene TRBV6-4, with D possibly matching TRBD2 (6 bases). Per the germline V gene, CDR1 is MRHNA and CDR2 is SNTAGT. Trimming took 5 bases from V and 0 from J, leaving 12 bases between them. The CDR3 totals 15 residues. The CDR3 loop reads CASSMGTSSTDTQYF. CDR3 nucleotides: TGTGCCAGCAGTATGGGTACTAGCAGCACAGATACGCAGTATTTT.

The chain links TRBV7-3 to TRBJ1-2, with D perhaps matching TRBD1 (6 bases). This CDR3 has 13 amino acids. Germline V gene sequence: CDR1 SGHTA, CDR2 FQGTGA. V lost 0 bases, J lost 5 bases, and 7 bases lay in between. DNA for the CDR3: TGTGCCAGCAGCTTAACAGGGACATATGGCTACACCTTC. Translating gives CASSLTGTYGYTF.

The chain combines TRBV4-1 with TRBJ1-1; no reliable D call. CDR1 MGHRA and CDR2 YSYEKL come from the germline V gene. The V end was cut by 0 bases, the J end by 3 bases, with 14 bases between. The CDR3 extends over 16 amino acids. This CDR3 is CASSQDGWRVDTEAFF. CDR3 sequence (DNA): TGCGCCAGCAGCCAAGACGGGTGGAGGGTGGACACTGAAGCTTTCTTT.

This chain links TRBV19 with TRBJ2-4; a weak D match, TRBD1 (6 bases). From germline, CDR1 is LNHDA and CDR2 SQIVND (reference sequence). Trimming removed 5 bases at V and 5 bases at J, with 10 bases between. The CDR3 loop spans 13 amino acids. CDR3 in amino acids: CASSLGAENIQYF. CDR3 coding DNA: TGTGCCAGTAGTTTGGGGGCGGAAAACATTCAGTACTTC.

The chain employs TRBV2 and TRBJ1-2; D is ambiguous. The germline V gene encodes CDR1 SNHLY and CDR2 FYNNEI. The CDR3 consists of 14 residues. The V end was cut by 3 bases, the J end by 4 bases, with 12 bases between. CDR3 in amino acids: CASSDLGRVYGYTF. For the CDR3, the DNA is TGTGCCAGCAGTGATTTGGGCAGAGTCTATGGCTACACCTTC. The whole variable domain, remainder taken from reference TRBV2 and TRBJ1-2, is EPEVTQTPSHQVTQMGQEVILRCVPISNHLYFYWYRQILGQKVEFLVSFYNNEISEKSEIFDDQFSVERPDGSNFTLKIRSTKLEDSAMYFCASSDLGRVYGYTFGSGTRLTVV.

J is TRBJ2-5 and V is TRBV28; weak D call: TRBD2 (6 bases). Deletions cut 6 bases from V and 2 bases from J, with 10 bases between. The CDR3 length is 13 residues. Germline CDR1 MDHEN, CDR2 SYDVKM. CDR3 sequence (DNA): TGTGCCAGCAGCTTAAGCGGGCAAGAGACCCAGTACTTC. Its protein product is CASSLSGQETQYF.

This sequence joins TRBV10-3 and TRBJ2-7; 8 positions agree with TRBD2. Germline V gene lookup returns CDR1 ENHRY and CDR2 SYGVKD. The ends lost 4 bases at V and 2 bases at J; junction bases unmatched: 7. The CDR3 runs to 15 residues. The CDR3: CAISAEGTSTYEQYF. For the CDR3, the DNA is TGTGCCATCAGTGCGGAAGGGACTAGTACCTACGAGCAGTACTTC.

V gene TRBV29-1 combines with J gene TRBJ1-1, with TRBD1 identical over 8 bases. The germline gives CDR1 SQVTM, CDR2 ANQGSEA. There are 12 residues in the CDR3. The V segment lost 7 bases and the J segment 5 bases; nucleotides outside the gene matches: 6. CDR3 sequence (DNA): TGCAGCGCCGGGACAGGAGGGACTGAAGCTTTCTTT. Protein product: CSAGTGGTEAFF.

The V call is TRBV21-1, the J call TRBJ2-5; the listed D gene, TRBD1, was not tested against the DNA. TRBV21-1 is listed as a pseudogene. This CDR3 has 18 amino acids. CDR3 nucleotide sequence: TGTGCCAGCAGCCCGACCCTTCCCCGATCAGGGGGCGGGGAGACCCAGTACTTC. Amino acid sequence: CASSPTLPRSGGGETQYF.

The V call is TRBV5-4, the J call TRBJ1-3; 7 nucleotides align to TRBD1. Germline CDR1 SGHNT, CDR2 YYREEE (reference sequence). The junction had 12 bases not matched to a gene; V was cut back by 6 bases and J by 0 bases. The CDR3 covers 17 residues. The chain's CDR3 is CASNTRGRGSSGNTIYF. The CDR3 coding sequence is TGTGCCAGCAACACACGCGGCAGGGGGAGCTCTGGAAACACCATATATTTT.

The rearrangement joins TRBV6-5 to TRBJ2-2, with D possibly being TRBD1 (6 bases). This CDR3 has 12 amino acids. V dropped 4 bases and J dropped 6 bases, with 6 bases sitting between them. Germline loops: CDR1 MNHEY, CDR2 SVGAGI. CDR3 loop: CASSSGAGELFF. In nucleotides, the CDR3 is TGTGCCAGCAGTTCAGGGGCCGGGGAGCTGTTTTTT.

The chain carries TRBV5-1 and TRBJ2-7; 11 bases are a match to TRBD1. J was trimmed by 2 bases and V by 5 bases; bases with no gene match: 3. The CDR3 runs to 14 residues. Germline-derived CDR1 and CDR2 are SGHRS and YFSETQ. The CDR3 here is CASRLGQGAYEQYF. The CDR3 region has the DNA TGCGCCAGCAGACTGGGACAGGGGGCCTACGAGCAGTACTTC. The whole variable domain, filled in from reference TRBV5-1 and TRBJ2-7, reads KAGVTQTPRYLIKTRGQQVTLSCSPISGHRSVSWYQQTPGQGLQFLFEYFSETQRNKGNFPGRFSGRQFSNSRSEMNVSTLELGDSALYLCASRLGQGAYEQYFGPGTRLTVT.

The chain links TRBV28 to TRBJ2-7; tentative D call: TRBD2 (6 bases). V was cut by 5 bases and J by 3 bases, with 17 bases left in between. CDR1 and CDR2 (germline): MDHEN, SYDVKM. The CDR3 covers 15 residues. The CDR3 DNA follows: TGTGCCAGCAGTCCGGATAGCGGACTGATCTACGAGCAGTACTTC. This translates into CASSPDSGLIYEQYF.

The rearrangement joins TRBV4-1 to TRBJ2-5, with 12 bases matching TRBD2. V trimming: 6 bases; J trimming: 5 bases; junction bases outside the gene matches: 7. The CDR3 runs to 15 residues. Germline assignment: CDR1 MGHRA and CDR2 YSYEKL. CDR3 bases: TGCGCCAGCAGTCCCGGGACTAGCGGGTTGGAGACCCAGTACTTC. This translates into CASSPGTSGLETQYF.